Below, 21 T cell receptor beta chains from the same sample are listed, as sequenced in a study of graft-versus-host responses after intestinal transplantation. The antigens for these receptors are not known. The repertoire was sequenced with immunoSEQ multiplex PCR; TCRdb's copy has only in-frame clones and lacks some. Of approximately 63,000 clones listed, 90% to 95% are singletons. The specimen was unstimulated CD4+ T cells sorted from spleen or lymph node cells, collected before transplant. The receptors here all came from a human donor who was the organ donor for an intestinal transplant.

The chain recombines TRBV7-2 with TRBJ2-5; 10 positions agree with TRBD1. Per the germline V gene, CDR1 is SGHTA and CDR2 is FQGNSA. Losses at the gene ends were 0 bases for V and 5 bases for J; bases not matched to a gene: 3. CDR3 size: 15 residues. CDR3 nucleotide sequence: TGTGCCAGCAGCTTAGCTGGGACAGGGGAGGAGACCCAGTACTTC. Translating gives CASSLAGTGEETQYF.

The gene calls are TRBV5-1 and TRBJ2-5; TRBD2 agrees at 12 bases. The trim removed 4 bases at V and 2 bases at J, leaving 6 bases unmatched. Looked up from germline, CDR1 is SGHRS and CDR2 is YFSETQ. CDR3 length equals 16 residues. The CDR3 region has the DNA TGCGCCAGCAGCCCCGGACTAGCGGGGATTCAAGAGACCCAGTACTTC. Translating gives CASSPGLAGIQETQYF.

The V gene is TRBV2, the J gene TRBJ1-6; a possible D gene is TRBD1 (5 bases). Between the trimmed V and J ends, which lost 9 bases and 7 bases, there was a span of 16 bases. The CDR3 consists of 14 residues. The V gene's germline CDR1 is SNHLY and CDR2 FYNNEI. The DNA of the CDR3 is TGTGCCAGTACTCCGGGGGGGACGAATTCACCCCTCCACTTT. It codes for CASTPGGTNSPLHF.

This chain uses TRBV9 with TRBJ2-1; D is unresolved. Germline V gene data show CDR1 as SGDLS and CDR2 as YYNGEE. V lost 0 bases and J 0 bases, leaving 10 bases between the germline ends. CDR3 length: 16 residues. CDR3 DNA sequence: TGTGCCAGCAGCGTAGTACCCACGAGCTCCTACAATGAGCAGTTCTTC. Its protein product is CASSVVPTSSYNEQFF.

The chain uses TRBV10-2 and TRBJ1-4; D is possibly TRBD1 (5 bases). The CDR3 has 15 amino acids. Germline CDR1 is WSHSY and CDR2 is SAAADI. Trimming removed 3 bases from V and 5 bases from J, with 13 bases in between. The DNA for the CDR3 is TGCGCCAGCAGTGACCTGACAGACACGAATGAAAAACTGTTTTTT. Protein: CASSDLTDTNEKLFF.

The V gene is TRBV21-1, the J gene TRBJ1-2. TRBV21-1 corresponds to a pseudogene. The CDR3 loop spans 17 amino acids. The CDR3 nucleotides are TGTGCCAGGGCCCCGGCAGGGACTGGCGATCAGCGCTATGGCTACACCTTC. Protein sequence: CARAPAGTGDQRYGYTF.

V is TRBV19 and J is TRBJ2-5; 10 bases line up with TRBD1. V lost 3 bases and J lost 4; bases outside the gene matches: 5. Germline CDR1 is LNHDA and CDR2 is SQIVND (reference sequence). This CDR3 comprises 15 residues. CDR3 sequence: CASSIPDRGRETQYF. The CDR3, as DNA: TGTGCCAGTAGTATTCCTGACAGGGGGCGAGAGACCCAGTACTTC.

This clone was observed once. This chain uses TRBV18 with TRBJ1-2, with 9 bases lining up with TRBD1. The length of the CDR3 is 14 residues. Germline CDR1 reads KGHSH; CDR2 reads LQKENI. Losses at the gene ends were 5 bases for V and 2 bases for J; bases not matched to a gene: 3. The CDR3 DNA is TGTGCCAGCTCAGCGGGACAGGGAAACTATGGCTACACCTTC. This sequence encodes CASSAGQGNYGYTF.

J is TRBJ2-4 and V is TRBV2; D call uncertain. V was cut by 1 base and J by 0 bases, with 4 bases left in between. Per the germline V gene, CDR1 is SNHLY and CDR2 is FYNNEI. This CDR3 is 14 amino acids long. The CDR3 coding sequence is TGTGCCAGCAGTGAAGGGGGAGCCAAAAACATTCAGTACTTC. Its protein product is CASSEGGAKNIQYF.

The V and J genes are TRBV5-4 and TRBJ2-4, with D perhaps matching TRBD1 (5 bases). CDR1 is SGHNT and CDR2 is YYREEE in the germline V gene (reference sequence). Trimming removed 1 base at V and 6 bases at J, with 5 bases between. The CDR3 covers 12 residues. The CDR3 region has the DNA TGTGCCAGCAGCTTGCAGGGAAACATTCAGTACTTC. This codes for CASSLQGNIQYF.

The genes are TRBV7-8 and TRBJ2-5; 9 nucleotides match TRBD1. The CDR3 loop spans 16 amino acids. With 3 bases clipped from V and 5 bases from J, the junction kept 10 bases outside the gene matches. Looked up from germline, CDR1 is SGHVS and CDR2 is FQNEAQ. CDR3 region: CASSLWTGEVGETQYF. CDR3 DNA: TGTGCCAGCAGCTTGTGGACAGGGGAGGTGGGGGAGACCCAGTACTTC.

This clone came up once. The V and J genes are TRBV6-5 and TRBJ2-1, with 14 bases aligning to TRBD2. Germline V lookup: CDR1 MNHEY, CDR2 SVGAGI. The CDR3 covers 15 residues. The J segment lost 8 bases and the V segment lost 4 bases, leaving 4 bases of the junction unmatched. The CDR3 DNA reads TGTGCCAGCAGTTCGACTAGCGGGGGGGCCTATGAGCAGTTCTTC. This gives the protein CASSSTSGGAYEQFF.

The rearrangement joins TRBV5-1 to TRBJ2-1; 9 positions match TRBD2. CDR1 and CDR2 from the germline V gene are SGHRS and YFSETQ. The CDR3 contains 16 residues. Germline trimming cut 3 bases from V and 7 bases from J; bases unmatched to any gene: 11. The DNA of the CDR3 is TGCGCCAGCAGCTCACACGCTAGCGGGGTCACGAATGAGCAGTTCTTC. Its protein is CASSSHASGVTNEQFF.

The rearrangement joins TRBV30 to TRBJ1-2, with D unresolved. V lost 8 bases and J lost 1, with 5 bases in between. The length of the CDR3 is 10 residues. CDR1 and CDR2 from the germline V gene are GTSNPN and SVGIG (reference sequence). The CDR3, as DNA: TGTGCCACTCATAACTATGGCTACACCTTC. Translation: CATHNYGYTF.

The rearrangement joins TRBV5-1 to TRBJ2-2, with TRBD2 identical over 9 bases. V lost 4 bases to trimming and J lost 10 bases; unmatched junction nucleotides: 5. In germline, CDR1 is SGHRS, CDR2 YFSETQ. The CDR3 sequence is 13 residues long. CDR3 in amino acids: CASSPRLAEELFF. The DNA of the CDR3 is TGCGCCAGCAGCCCTCGACTAGCGGAGGAGCTGTTTTTT.

The chain is built from TRBV18 and TRBJ1-2; no reliable D call. Germline lookup yields CDR1 KGHSH and CDR2 LQKENI. The length of the CDR3 is 13 residues. Trimming pared 3 bases from V and 4 bases from J, leaving 9 bases between. CDR3 protein: CASSPGWGYGYTF. The DNA for the CDR3 is TGTGCCAGCTCACCCGGGTGGGGCTATGGCTACACCTTC. Full variable domain (missing parts from reference TRBV18 and TRBJ1-2): NAGVMQNPRHLVRRRGQEARLRCSPMKGHSHVYWYRQLPEEGLKFMVYLQKENIIDESGMPKERFSAEFPKEGPSILRIQQVVRGDSAAYFCASSPGWGYGYTFGSGTRLTVV.

This clone showed up just a few times. V is TRBV5-1 and J is TRBJ1-5; TRBD1 might be the D (5 bases). Germline V CDR1 and CDR2: SGHRS, YFSETQ. Trimming pared 0 bases from V and 2 bases from J, leaving 6 bases between. This CDR3 has 14 amino acids. The DNA of the CDR3 is TGCGCCAGCAGCTTGGAAGGGGGCAATCAGCCCCAGCATTTT. It specifies CASSLEGGNQPQHF.

This chain connects TRBV4-2 to TRBJ2-5; 10 bases are a match to TRBD2. V lost 0 bases, J lost 5 bases, and 12 bases stayed unmatched. Germline values: CDR1 LGHNA, CDR2 YNFKEQ. CDR3 length equals 18 residues. CDR3 protein: CASSQDGQRGGRVETQYF. CDR3 coding DNA: TGTGCCAGCAGCCAAGATGGGCAGCGGGGGGGCCGGGTCGAGACCCAGTACTTC.

V and J are TRBV5-1 and TRBJ2-7; tentatively, D is TRBD1 (5 bases). This CDR3 comprises 12 residues. CDR1 is SGHRS and CDR2 is YFSETQ in the germline V gene. V was clipped by 4 bases and J by 4 bases, with 9 bases between them. In DNA form, the CDR3 reads TGCGCCAGCAGCGCTCCAGGGTACGAGCAGTACTTC. Residues: CASSAPGYEQYF.

The chain links TRBV11-2 to TRBJ2-5; D might be TRBD1 (6 bases). The CDR3 runs to 14 residues. The V end was cut by 5 bases, the J end by 4 bases, with 14 bases between. Germline CDR1 SGHAT, CDR2 FQNNGV. The CDR3 loop is CASSQQGKRETQYF. The DNA for the CDR3 is TGTGCCAGCAGCCAGCAGGGGAAAAGAGAGACCCAGTACTTC.

J is TRBJ1-4 and V is TRBV4-1; TRBD1 is a possible D gene (6 bases). V was clipped by 4 bases and J by 7 bases, with 16 bases between them. Germline V CDR1 and CDR2: MGHRA, YSYEKL. There are 15 residues in the CDR3. DNA for the CDR3: TGCGCCAGCAGCCTTCCGGGACCCAGGGGTGAAAAACTGTTTTTT. Amino acids: CASSLPGPRGEKLFF.